This T cell receptor beta chain was observed in a study of shared clonotypes between healthy human individuals. The study, taken as a whole, reports: Relative to their counterparts shared across all four donors, non-shared clonotypes exhibited diminished generation probabilities. Represented diversity, genetic and exposure-history alike, was limited by few donors.

Germline V gives CDR1 MDHEN, CDR2 SYDVKM. The V end lost 1 base, the J end lost 10 bases, and 16 bases lay between the germline ends. The CDR3 has 14 amino acids. Points on this clone: Its target is unknown.

As originally analysed: Because ImmunoSEQ provided only junction sequences with no quality scores, the filtering differed. Sequenced by immunoSEQ multiplex PCR; TCRdb stores in-frame clones only, minus some. D and trimming come from the DNA, and the V and J calls and clone size come from that table. The sample contains about 1.5 million clones, approximately 96% of which appear only once. The clonotype comes from a man aged 30 to 39 in good health. This chain connects TRBV28 to TRBJ2-5; perhaps D is TRBD1 or TRBD2 (5 bases each). Sequences were obtained from naive CD4+ T cells sorted from blood. Stated subset: CD45RA+ positively selected. In DNA form, the CDR3 reads TGTGCCAGCAGTTTATCGGGACCACCCAAGGTCCAGTACTTC. As protein: CASSLSGPPKVQYF.